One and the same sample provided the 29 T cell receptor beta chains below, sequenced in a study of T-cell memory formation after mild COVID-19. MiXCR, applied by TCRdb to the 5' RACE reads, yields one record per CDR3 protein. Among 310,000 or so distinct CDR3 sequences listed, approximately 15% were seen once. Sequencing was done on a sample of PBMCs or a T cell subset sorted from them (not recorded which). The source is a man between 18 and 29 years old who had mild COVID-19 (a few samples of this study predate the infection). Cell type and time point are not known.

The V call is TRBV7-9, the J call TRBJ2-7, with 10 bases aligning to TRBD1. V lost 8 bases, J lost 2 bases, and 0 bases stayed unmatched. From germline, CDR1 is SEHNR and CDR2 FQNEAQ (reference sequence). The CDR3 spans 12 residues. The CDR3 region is CASGTGAYEQYV. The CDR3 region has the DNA TGTGCCAGCGGGACAGGGGCCTACGAGCAGTACGTC.

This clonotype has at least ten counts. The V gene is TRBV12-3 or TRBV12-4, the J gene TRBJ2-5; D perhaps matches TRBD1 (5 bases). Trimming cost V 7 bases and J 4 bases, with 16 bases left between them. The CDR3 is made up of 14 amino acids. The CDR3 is CASTRASRAETQYF. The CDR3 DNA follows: TGTGCCAGCACCCGAGCCAGCAGGGCAGAGACCCAGTACTTC.

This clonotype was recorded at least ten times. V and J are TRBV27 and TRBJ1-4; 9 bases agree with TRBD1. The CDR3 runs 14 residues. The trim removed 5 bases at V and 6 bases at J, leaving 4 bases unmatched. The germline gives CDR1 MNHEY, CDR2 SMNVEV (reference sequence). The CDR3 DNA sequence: TGTGCCAGCAGTGGGACAGGGAGATATGAAAAACTGTTTTTT. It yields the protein CASSGTGRYEKLFF. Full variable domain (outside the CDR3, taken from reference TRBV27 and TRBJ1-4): EAQVTQNPRYLITVTGKKLTVTCSQNMNHEYMSWYRQDPGLGLRQIYYSMNVEVTDKGDVPEGYKVSRKEKRNFPLILESPSPNQTSLYFCASSGTGRYEKLFFGSGTQLSVL.

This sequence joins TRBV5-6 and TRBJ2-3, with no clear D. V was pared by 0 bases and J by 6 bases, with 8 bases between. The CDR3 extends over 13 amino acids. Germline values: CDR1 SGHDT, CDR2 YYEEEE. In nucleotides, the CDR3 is TGTGCCAGCAGCTTGGCCACTATGGATACGCAGTATTTT. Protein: CASSLATMDTQYF.

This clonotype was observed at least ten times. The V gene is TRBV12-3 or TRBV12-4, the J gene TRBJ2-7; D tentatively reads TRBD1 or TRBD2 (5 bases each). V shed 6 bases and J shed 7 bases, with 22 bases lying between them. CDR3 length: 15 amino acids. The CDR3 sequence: CASRTRDGYLGEQYV. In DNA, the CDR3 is TGTGCCAGCAGAACTAGGGACGGATATTTGGGGGAGCAGTACGTC.

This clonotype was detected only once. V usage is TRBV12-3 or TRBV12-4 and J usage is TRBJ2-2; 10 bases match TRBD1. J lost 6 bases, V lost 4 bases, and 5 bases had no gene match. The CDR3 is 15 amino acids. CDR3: CASSYPGQGAGELFF. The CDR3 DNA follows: TGTGCCAGCAGTTACCCCGGACAGGGGGCCGGGGAGCTGTTTTTT.

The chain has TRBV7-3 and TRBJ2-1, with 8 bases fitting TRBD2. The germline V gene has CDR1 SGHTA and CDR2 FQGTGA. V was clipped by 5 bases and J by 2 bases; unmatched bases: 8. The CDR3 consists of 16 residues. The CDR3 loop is CASSARGLGPYNEQFF. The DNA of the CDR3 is TGTGCCAGCAGCGCCCGGGGACTAGGGCCCTACAATGAGCAGTTCTTC.

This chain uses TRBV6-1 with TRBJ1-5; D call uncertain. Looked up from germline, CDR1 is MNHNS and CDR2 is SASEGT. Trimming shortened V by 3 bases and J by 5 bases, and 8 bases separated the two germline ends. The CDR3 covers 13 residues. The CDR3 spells CASSDPRDQPQHF. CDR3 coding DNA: TGTGCCAGCAGTGATCCAAGGGATCAGCCCCAGCATTTT.

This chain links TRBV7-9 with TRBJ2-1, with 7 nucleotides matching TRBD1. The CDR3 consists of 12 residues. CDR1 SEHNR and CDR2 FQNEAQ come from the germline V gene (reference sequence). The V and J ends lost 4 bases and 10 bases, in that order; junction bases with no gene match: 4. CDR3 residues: CASSSPGQEQFF. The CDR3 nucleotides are TGTGCCAGCAGCTCGCCGGGACAGGAGCAGTTCTTC.

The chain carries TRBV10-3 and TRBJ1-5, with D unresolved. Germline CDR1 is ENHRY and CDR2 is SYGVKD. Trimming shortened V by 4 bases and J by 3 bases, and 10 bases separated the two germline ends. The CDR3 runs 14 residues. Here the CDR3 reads CAISAGSLNQPQHF. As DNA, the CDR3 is TGTGCCATCAGTGCCGGCAGTCTCAATCAGCCCCAGCATTTT.

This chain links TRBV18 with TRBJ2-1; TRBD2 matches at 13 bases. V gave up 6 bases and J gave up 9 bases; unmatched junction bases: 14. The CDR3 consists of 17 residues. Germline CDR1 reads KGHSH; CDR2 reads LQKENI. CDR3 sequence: CASSPAPGLAGIGEQFF. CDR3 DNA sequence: TGTGCCAGCTCGCCGGCTCCGGGACTAGCGGGAATCGGTGAGCAGTTCTTC.

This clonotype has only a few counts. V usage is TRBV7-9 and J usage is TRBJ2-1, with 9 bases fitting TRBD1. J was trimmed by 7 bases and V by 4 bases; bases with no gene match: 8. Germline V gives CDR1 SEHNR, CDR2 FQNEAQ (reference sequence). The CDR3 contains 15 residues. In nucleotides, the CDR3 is TGTGCCAGCAGCTCGGGACAGGGAATGAAAAATGAGCAGTTCTTC. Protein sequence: CASSSGQGMKNEQFF. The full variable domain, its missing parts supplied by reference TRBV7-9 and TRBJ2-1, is DTGVSQNPRHKITKRGQNVTFRCDPISEHNRLYWYRQTLGQGPEFLTYFQNEAQLEKSRLLSDRFSAERPKGSFSTLEIQRTEQGDSAMYLCASSSGQGMKNEQFFGPGTRLTVL.

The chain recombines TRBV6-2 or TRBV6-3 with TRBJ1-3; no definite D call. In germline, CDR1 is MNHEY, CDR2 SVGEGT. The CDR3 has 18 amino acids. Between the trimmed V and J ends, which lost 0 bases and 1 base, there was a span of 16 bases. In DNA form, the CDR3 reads TGTGCCAGCAGTTACTCCCCGGAGCGAGAAACTTCTGGAAACACCATATATTTT. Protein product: CASSYSPERETSGNTIYF.

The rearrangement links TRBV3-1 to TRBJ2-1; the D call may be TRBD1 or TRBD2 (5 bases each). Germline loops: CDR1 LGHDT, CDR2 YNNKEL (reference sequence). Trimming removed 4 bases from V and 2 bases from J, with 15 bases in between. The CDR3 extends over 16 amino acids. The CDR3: CASSRPGTAAYNEQFF. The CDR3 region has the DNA TGTGCCAGCAGCCGCCCTGGGACGGCTGCCTACAATGAGCAGTTCTTC.

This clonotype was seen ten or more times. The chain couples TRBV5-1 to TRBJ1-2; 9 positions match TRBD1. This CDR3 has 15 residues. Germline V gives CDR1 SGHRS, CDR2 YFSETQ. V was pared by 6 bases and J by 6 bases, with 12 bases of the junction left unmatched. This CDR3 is CASNIGTGLSNGYTF. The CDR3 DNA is TGCGCCAGCAACATCGGGACAGGGCTCTCCAATGGCTACACCTTC.

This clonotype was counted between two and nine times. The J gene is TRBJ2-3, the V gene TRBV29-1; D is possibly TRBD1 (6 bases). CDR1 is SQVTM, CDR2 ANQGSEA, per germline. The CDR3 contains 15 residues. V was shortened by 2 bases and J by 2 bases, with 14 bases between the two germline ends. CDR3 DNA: TGCAGCGTTGAATTTCAGGGACATTTCACAGATACGCAGTATTTT. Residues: CSVEFQGHFTDTQYF.

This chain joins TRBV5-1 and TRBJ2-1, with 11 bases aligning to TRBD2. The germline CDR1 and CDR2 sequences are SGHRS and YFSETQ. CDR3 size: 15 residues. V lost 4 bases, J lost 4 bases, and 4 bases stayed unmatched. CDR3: CASSRSGGEYNEQFF. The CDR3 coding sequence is TGCGCCAGCAGCCGTAGCGGGGGGGAATACAATGAGCAGTTCTTC. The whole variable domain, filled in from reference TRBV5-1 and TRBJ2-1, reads KAGVTQTPRYLIKTRGQQVTLSCSPISGHRSVSWYQQTPGQGLQFLFEYFSETQRNKGNFPGRFSGRQFSNSRSEMNVSTLELGDSALYLCASSRSGGEYNEQFFGPGTRLTVL.

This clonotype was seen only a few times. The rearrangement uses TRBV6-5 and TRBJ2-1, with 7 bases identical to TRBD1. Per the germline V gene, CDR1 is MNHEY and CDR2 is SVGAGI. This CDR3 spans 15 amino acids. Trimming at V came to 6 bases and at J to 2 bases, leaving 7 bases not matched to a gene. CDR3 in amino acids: CASRPRQGTYNEQFF. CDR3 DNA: TGTGCCAGCAGGCCAAGACAGGGTACCTACAATGAGCAGTTCTTC.

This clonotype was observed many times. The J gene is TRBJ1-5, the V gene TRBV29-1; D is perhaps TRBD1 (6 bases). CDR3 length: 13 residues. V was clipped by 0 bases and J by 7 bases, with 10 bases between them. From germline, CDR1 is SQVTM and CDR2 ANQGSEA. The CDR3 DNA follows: TGCAGCGTTGAAGAAGGGGGTGGGCAGCCCCAGCATTTT. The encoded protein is CSVEEGGGQPQHF.

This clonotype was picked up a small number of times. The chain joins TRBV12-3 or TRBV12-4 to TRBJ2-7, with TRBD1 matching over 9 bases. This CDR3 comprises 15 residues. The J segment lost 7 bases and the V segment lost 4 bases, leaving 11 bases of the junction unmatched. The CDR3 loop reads CASSSAGTGRGEQYF. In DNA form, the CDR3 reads TGTGCCAGCAGTTCCGCCGGGACAGGGAGAGGTGAGCAGTACTTC.

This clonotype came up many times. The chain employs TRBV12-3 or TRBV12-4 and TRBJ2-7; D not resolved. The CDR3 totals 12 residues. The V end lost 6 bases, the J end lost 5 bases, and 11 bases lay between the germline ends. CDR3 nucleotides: TGTGCCAGCAGCTCGCGGCGGAACGAGCAGTACGTC. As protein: CASSSRRNEQYV.

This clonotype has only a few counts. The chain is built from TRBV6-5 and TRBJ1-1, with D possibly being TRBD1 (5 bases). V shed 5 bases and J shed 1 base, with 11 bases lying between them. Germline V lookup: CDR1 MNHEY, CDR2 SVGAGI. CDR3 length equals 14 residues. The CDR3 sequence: CASSLGRRNTEAFF. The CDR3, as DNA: TGTGCCAGCAGTCTGGGACGGAGGAACACTGAAGCTTTCTTT.

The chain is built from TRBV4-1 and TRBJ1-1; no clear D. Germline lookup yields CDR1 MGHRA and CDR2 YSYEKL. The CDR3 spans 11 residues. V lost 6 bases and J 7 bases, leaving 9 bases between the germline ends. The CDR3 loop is CASRREVEAFF. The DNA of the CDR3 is TGCGCCAGCAGGAGGGAGGTTGAAGCTTTCTTT.

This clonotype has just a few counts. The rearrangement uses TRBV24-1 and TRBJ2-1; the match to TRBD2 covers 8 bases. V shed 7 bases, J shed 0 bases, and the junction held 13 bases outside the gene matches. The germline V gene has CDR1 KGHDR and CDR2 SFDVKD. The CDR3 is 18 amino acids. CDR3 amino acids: CATSDPRGRGASYNEQFF. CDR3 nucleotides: TGTGCCACCAGCGATCCGCGGGGGCGGGGGGCCTCCTACAATGAGCAGTTCTTC.

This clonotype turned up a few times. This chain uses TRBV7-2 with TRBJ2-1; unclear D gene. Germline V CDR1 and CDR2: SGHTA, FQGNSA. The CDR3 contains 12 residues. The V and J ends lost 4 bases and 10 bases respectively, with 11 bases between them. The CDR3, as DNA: TGTGCCAGCAGCTCCTACACGTCCGAGCAGTTCTTC. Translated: CASSSYTSEQFF.

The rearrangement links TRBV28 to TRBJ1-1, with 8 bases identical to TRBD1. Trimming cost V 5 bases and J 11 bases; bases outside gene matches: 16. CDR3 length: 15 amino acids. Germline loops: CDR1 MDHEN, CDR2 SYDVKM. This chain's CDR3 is CASSLGGQGGKGAFF. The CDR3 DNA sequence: TGTGCCAGCAGTCTAGGCGGACAGGGCGGTAAAGGGGCTTTCTTT.

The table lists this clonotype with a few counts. The CDR3 nucleotides read TGTGCCAGCATCAGGGATGGCTATGGCTACACCTTC. Its translation is CASIRDGYGYTF. This chain connects TRBV7-9 to TRBJ1-2; TRBD1 is a possible D gene (5 bases). Germline values: CDR1 SEHNR, CDR2 FQNEAQ (reference sequence). V was cut by 7 bases and J by 4 bases, with 10 bases left in between. The CDR3 covers 12 residues.

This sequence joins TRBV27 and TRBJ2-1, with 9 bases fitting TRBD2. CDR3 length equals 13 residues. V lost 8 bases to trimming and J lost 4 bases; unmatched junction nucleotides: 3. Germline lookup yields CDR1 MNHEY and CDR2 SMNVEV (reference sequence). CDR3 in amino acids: CASCSGGYNEQFF. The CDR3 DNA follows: TGTGCCAGCTGCAGCGGGGGGTACAATGAGCAGTTCTTC.

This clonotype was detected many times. CDR3 bases: TGTGCCAGCAGTGAACTGGAAGATACGCAGTATTTT. Protein sequence: CASSELEDTQYF. The rearrangement joins TRBV2 to TRBJ2-3, with D unclear. V lost 2 bases and J lost 5, with 5 bases in between. In germline, CDR1 is SNHLY, CDR2 FYNNEI. The CDR3 runs to 12 residues.